These T cell receptor beta chains were read from a single sample in a study of post-analysis software for immune sequencing data. From the PCR reads, TCRdb called clonotypes with MiXCR, one entry per CDR3 protein. Here the sample spans about 570,000 distinct CDR3 sequences, 34% being singletons. Sample: blood. The receptors stem from a girl under 18 with multiple sclerosis. Each CDR3 is given with its conserved first and last residue. Each record gives: V gene, J gene, CDR3 protein.

V gene: TRBV7-9
J gene: -
CDR3 protein: CASSLVGARDRGSREQYF

V gene: TRBV10-3
J gene: TRBJ2-3
CDR3 protein: CAIGDPSTDTQYF

V gene: TRBV12-5
J gene: -
CDR3 protein: CASGLDGETQYF

V gene: TRBV6-1
J gene: -
CDR3 protein: CASSVQGLGETQYF

V gene: TRBV18
J gene: TRBJ2-5
CDR3 protein: CASSPVGGRGQETQYF

V gene: TRBV10-3
J gene: TRBJ2-7
CDR3 protein: CASAGQGGGEQYF

V gene: TRBV20-1
J gene: TRBJ2-1
CDR3 protein: CSARRSGMSYNEQFF

V gene: TRBV10-1
J gene: TRBJ1-1
CDR3 protein: CASSESTELTEAFF

V gene: TRBV29-1
J gene: TRBJ1-2
CDR3 protein: CSVEEGGIYGYTF

V gene: TRBV20-1
J gene: TRBJ2-5
CDR3 protein: CSARDPLGETQYF

V gene: TRBV20-1
J gene: TRBJ2-6
CDR3 protein: CSAPTGRGADVLTF

V gene: TRBV20-1
J gene: TRBJ2-7
CDR3 protein: CSASLQGAYEQYF

V gene: TRBV12-3/TRBV12-4
J gene: TRBJ2-3
CDR3 protein: CGSGGVADAQYF

V gene: TRBV7-3
J gene: TRBJ2-4
CDR3 protein: CASNLTGGRDIQYF

V gene: TRBV29-1
J gene: TRBJ2-7
CDR3 protein: CSAEGGTRRTRKNYEQYF

V gene: TRBV20-1
J gene: TRBJ2-1
CDR3 protein: CSAWTQPNEQFF

V gene: TRBV6-5
J gene: -
CDR3 protein: CASRTTGGRETQYF

V gene: TRBV3-1
J gene: TRBJ1-1
CDR3 protein: CASRQAGTGDTEAFF

V gene: TRBV15
J gene: TRBJ1-2
CDR3 protein: CATSRVTGVGNYGYTF

V gene: TRBV24-1
J gene: TRBJ2-5
CDR3 protein: CWRASQETQYF

V gene: TRBV5-1
J gene: TRBJ2-5
CDR3 protein: CASSDSPGLLLRGTQYF

V gene: TRBV9
J gene: TRBJ2-1
CDR3 protein: CASSVASQGGNEQFF

V gene: TRBV7-6
J gene: TRBJ2-7
CDR3 protein: CASSQGRVTSYEQYF

V gene: TRBV20-1
J gene: TRBJ1-1
CDR3 protein: CSAAQADLTEAFF

V gene: TRBV27
J gene: TRBJ2-7
CDR3 protein: CASSLPLSDYRAYEQYF

V gene: TRBV4-1
J gene: TRBJ2-1
CDR3 protein: CASSQGGTSGVRWENNEPFF

V gene: TRBV4-2
J gene: TRBJ1-2
CDR3 protein: CASRQDVGRGVGYGYTF

V gene: TRBV4-1
J gene: TRBJ2-5
CDR3 protein: CASSQEGAGSKETQYF

V gene: TRBV4-1
J gene: TRBJ2-1
CDR3 protein: CASSQVSSHNEQFF

V gene: TRBV7-9
J gene: TRBJ2-7
CDR3 protein: CASSTADGYEQYF

V gene: TRBV4-1
J gene: TRBJ2-2
CDR3 protein: CASSQRWTGGFTGELFF

V gene: TRBV24-1
J gene: TRBJ2-2
CDR3 protein: CATSEIENTGELFF

V gene: TRBV20-1
J gene: TRBJ2-5
CDR3 protein: CSARKVRGGETQYF

V gene: TRBV5-1
J gene: TRBJ1-5
CDR3 protein: CASSLEGGLGQPQHF

V gene: TRBV20-1
J gene: -
CDR3 protein: CSARQLAGDNYNEQYF

V gene: TRBV5-1
J gene: TRBJ2-3
CDR3 protein: CASSWAQGSTDTQYF

V gene: TRBV20-1
J gene: TRBJ2-7
CDR3 protein: CGARIREIAGHEQYF

V gene: TRBV20-1
J gene: TRBJ2-1
CDR3 protein: CSAPSRGELTDNEQFF

V gene: TRBV7-9
J gene: TRBJ2-1
CDR3 protein: CASSLLGPKEQFF

V gene: TRBV7-9
J gene: TRBJ1-2
CDR3 protein: CASDNWGTVVNHYGYTF

V gene: TRBV19
J gene: TRBJ2-5
CDR3 protein: CASRGREAEQYF

V gene: TRBV24-1
J gene: TRBJ2-6
CDR3 protein: CATSDPTASGANVLTF

V gene: TRBV12-3/TRBV12-4
J gene: TRBJ2-2
CDR3 protein: CASSFLLGGWDTGELFF

V gene: TRBV7-8
J gene: TRBJ2-7
CDR3 protein: CASSWTSGGDYEQYF

V gene: TRBV29-1
J gene: TRBJ1-2
CDR3 protein: CSAKGGQGGYGYTF

V gene: TRBV20-1
J gene: TRBJ2-1
CDR3 protein: CSAPRRGGSYNEQFF

V gene: TRBV15
J gene: TRBJ2-1
CDR3 protein: CATSAQGWNEQFF